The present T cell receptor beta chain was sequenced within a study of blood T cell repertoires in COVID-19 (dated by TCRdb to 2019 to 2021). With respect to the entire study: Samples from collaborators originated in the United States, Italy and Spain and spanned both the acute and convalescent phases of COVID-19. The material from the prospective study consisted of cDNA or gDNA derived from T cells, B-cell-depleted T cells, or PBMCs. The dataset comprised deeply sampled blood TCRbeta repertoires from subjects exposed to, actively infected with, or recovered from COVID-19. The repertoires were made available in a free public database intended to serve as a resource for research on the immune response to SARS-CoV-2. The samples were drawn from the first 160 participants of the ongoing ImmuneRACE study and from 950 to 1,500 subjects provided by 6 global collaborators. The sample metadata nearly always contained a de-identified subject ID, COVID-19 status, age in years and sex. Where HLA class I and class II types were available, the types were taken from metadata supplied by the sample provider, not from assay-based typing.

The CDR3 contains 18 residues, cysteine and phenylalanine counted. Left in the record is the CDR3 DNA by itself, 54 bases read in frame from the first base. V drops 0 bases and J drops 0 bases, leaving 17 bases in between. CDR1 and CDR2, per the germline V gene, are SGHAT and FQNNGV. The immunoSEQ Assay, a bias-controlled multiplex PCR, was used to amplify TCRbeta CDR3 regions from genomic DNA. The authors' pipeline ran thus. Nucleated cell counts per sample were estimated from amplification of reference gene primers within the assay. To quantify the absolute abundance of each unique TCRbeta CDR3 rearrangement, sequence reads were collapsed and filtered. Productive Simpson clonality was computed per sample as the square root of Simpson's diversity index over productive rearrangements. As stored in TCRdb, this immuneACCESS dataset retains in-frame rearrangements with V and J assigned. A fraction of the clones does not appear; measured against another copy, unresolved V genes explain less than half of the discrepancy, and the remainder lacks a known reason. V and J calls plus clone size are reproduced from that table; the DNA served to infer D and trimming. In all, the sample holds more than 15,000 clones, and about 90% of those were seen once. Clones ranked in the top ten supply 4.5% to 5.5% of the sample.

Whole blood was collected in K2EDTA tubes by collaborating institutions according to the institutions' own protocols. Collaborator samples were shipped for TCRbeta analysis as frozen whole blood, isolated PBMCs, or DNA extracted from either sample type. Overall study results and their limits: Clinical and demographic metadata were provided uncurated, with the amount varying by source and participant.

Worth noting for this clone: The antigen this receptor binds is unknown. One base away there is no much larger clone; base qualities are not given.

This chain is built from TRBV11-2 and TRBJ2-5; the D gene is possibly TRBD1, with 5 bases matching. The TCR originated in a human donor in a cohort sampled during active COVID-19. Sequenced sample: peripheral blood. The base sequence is TGTGCCAGCAGCTTAGAATCCCAGGGCTCAGTGTACCAAGAGACCCAGTACTTC. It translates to CASSLESQGSVYQETQYF.